The 27 T cell receptor beta chains listed next were all sequenced from one sample in a study of OX40 agonist ivuxolimab in advanced cancers. Library preparation employed the immunoSEQ multiplex PCR assay. TCRdb stores this immuneACCESS table with in-frame sequences only. Part of the clones is absent; in the studies checked, under half of the shortfall reflects unresolved V genes, and no reason is known for the rest. In this sample the table shows 12,000 or so clones, under 90% of which occur a single time. Together, the top ten hold about 8.3% of the sample. Sequenced material: CD4+ or CD8+ T cells sorted from blood, taken in a trial of the OX40 agonist ivuxolimab. These TCRs come from an adult with an advanced solid tumor such as melanoma, head and neck, liver or kidney cancer.

In DNA form, the CDR3 reads TGTGCCAGCAGTTATTTGAGGCCGACAGGATCAGCCCAGCATTTT. Translated, it gives CASSYLRPTGSAQHF. The rearrangement joins TRBV6-5 to TRBJ1-5, with a possible D match to TRBD1 (6 bases). Trimming left V 3 bases short and J 11 bases short, with 20 bases between. CDR1 and CDR2 (germline): MNHEY, SVGAGI. The CDR3 consists of 15 residues.

As regards this clone: A read error may account for a junction end that differs from germline. The V and J genes are TRBV7-8 and TRBJ1-1, with D unclear. The CDR3 has 11 residues. Per the germline V gene, CDR1 is SGHVS and CDR2 is FQNEAQ. CDR3 loop: CANSSYREAFF. CDR3 coding DNA: TGTGCCAACAGCTCTTACAGAGAAGCTTTCTTT.

CDR3 protein: CASSSREGSVSDTQYF. For the CDR3, the DNA is TGTGCCAGCAGCAGTAGGGAGGGGTCGGTGTCAGATACGCAGTATTTT. The chain recombines TRBV6-7 with TRBJ2-3; TRBD2 aligns across 7 bases. TRBV6-7 is an ORF, with its function uncertain. The CDR3 sequence is 16 residues long. The V and J ends lost 6 bases and 4 bases, in that order; junction bases with no gene match: 13.

Concerning this clone itself: The same CDR3 also results from other DNA sequences found in this sample. The chain has TRBV19 and TRBJ1-1; 9 bases match TRBD1. This CDR3 contains 14 residues. Germline CDR1 reads LNHDA; CDR2 reads SQIVND (reference sequence). J was trimmed by 4 bases and V by 3 bases; bases with no gene match: 3. The CDR3 spells CASSMGGQGTEAFF. The CDR3 DNA sequence: TGTGCCAGTAGTATGGGGGGACAGGGCACTGAAGCTTTCTTT.

The chain recombines TRBV7-6 with TRBJ2-2; no definite D call. The CDR3 contains 13 residues. Trimming removed 5 bases at V and 4 bases at J, with 8 bases between. CDR1 and CDR2 (germline): SGHVS, FNYEAQ. DNA of the CDR3: TGTGCCAGCAGCAGGGTTTCCACCGGGGAGCTGTTTTTT. Residues: CASSRVSTGELFF.

With regard to this clone: One end of the junction is discordant with germline, which a read error may explain. The chain carries TRBV13 and TRBJ2-7, with 11 nucleotides matching TRBD2. Germline V gene data show CDR1 as PRHDT and CDR2 as FYEKMQ (reference sequence). The CDR3 has 14 residues. The CDR3: CASSLGSGGANQYF. CDR3 bases: TGTGCCAGCAGCCTAGGTAGCGGGGGGGCCAACCAGTACTTC.

This clone has a handful of counts. The V call is TRBV13, the J call TRBJ1-1, with D hard to call. This CDR3 spans 14 amino acids. Looked up from germline, CDR1 is PRHDT and CDR2 is FYEKMQ (reference sequence). Trimming stripped 0 bases from V and 1 base from J, with 6 bases between. CDR3 nucleotides: TGTGCCAGCAGCTTAGGTGCGGCGAACACTGAAGCTTTCTTT. Its protein is CASSLGAANTEAFF.

The V call is TRBV15, the J call TRBJ1-1, with 8 bases lining up with TRBD1. The J segment lost 4 bases and the V segment lost 0 bases, leaving 4 bases of the junction unmatched. The CDR3 runs 15 residues. The germline V gene encodes CDR1 LNHNV and CDR2 YYDKDF (reference sequence). CDR3 DNA sequence: TGTGCCACCAGCAGAGAGGACAGGGTGGGCACTGAAGCTTTCTTT. The encoded protein is CATSREDRVGTEAFF. The entire variable domain, with the rest obtained from reference TRBV15 and TRBJ1-1, is as follows: DAMVIQNPRYQVTQFGKPVTLSCSQTLNHNVMYWYQQKSSQAPKLLFHYYDKDFNNEADTPDNFQSRRPNTSFCFLDIRSPGLGDTAMYLCATSREDRVGTEAFFGQGTRLTVV.

V gene TRBV7-9 combines with J gene TRBJ2-2, with TRBD2 as a possible D gene (5 bases). Germline CDR1 and CDR2: SEHNR and FQNEAQ (reference sequence). The germline V and J ends were trimmed by 5 bases and 6 bases, with 13 bases remaining between them. The CDR3 runs 14 residues. In nucleotides, the CDR3 is TGTGCCAGCAGCCCCCGCGAGGGTCCCGGGGAGCTGTTTTTT. Translation gives CASSPREGPGELFF.

The chain joins TRBV6-5 to TRBJ1-2; D is perhaps TRBD1 (6 bases). Germline V gene data show CDR1 as MNHEY and CDR2 as SVGAGI. V lost 4 bases and J lost 4, with 10 bases in between. This CDR3 comprises 13 residues. The CDR3 reads CASSLQGSYGYTF. The CDR3 DNA is TGTGCCAGCAGTTTACAGGGATCCTATGGCTACACCTTC.

This rearrangement joins TRBV4-1 to TRBJ1-4, with a weak D call TRBD1 (6 bases). Trimming shortened V by 0 bases and J by 7 bases, and 12 bases separated the two germline ends. The CDR3 has 15 amino acids. The germline V gene has CDR1 MGHRA and CDR2 YSYEKL. In DNA, the CDR3 is TGCGCCAGCAGCCAAGAAAGGGGGTACGGTGAAAAACTGTTTTTT. It translates to CASSQERGYGEKLFF.

CDR3 sequence (DNA): TGTGCCAGCAGTTACGTCCCGAACACTGAAGCTTTCTTT. As protein: CASSYVPNTEAFF. The V and J genes are TRBV6-5 and TRBJ1-1; unclear D gene. The CDR3 is 13 amino acids. Trimming took 2 bases from V and 1 from J, leaving 5 bases between them. In germline, CDR1 is MNHEY, CDR2 SVGAGI.

This clone appeared once. The V and J genes are TRBV4-1 and TRBJ2-6, with 7 bases identical to TRBD1. The length of the CDR3 is 21 residues. V gave up 3 bases and J gave up 2 bases; unmatched junction bases: 19. Germline CDR1 is MGHRA and CDR2 is YSYEKL. Here the CDR3 reads CASSHPPGTAARRAGANVLTF. Written as DNA, the CDR3 is TGCGCCAGCAGCCACCCCCCCGGGACAGCAGCCCGTCGGGCTGGGGCCAACGTCCTGACTTTC.

The genes are TRBV7-9 and TRBJ1-4, with D maybe TRBD1 (5 bases). This CDR3 spans 16 amino acids. V was pared by 5 bases and J by 4 bases, with 17 bases between. Germline V gene data show CDR1 as SEHNR and CDR2 as FQNEAQ (reference sequence). The CDR3 bases are TGTGCCAGCAGCCACGGCAGGGAGAGAATTAATGAAAAACTGTTTTTT. The encoded protein is CASSHGRERINEKLFF.

V is TRBV6-1 and J is TRBJ2-7; no clear D. This CDR3 is built from 13 residues. Germline V gene sequence: CDR1 MNHNS, CDR2 SASEGT. Trimming cost V 1 base and J 2 bases, with 6 bases left between them. The CDR3 sequence: CASSEEHPYEQYF. The CDR3 bases are TGTGCCAGCAGTGAAGAACACCCCTACGAGCAGTACTTC.

V and J are TRBV19 and TRBJ2-7; unclear D gene. Between the trimmed V and J ends, which lost 7 bases and 0 bases, there was a span of 10 bases. Per the germline V gene, CDR1 is LNHDA and CDR2 is SQIVND (reference sequence). The length of the CDR3 is 13 residues. This CDR3 is CASIDGNSYEQYF. CDR3 nucleotides: TGTGCCAGTATAGACGGTAACTCCTACGAGCAGTACTTC.

This rearrangement joins TRBV19 to TRBJ1-1; D call uncertain. The CDR3 is 13 residues long. Trimming removed 5 bases at V and 6 bases at J, with 13 bases between. Per germline, CDR1 LNHDA and CDR2 SQIVND (reference sequence). DNA for the CDR3: TGTGCCAGTAGTCCTCAGTTGAGCGCTGAAGCTTTCTTT. Protein sequence: CASSPQLSAEAFF. Full variable domain (outside the CDR3, taken from reference TRBV19 and TRBJ1-1): DGGITQSPKYLFRKEGQNVTLSCEQNLNHDAMYWYRQDPGQGLRLIYYSQIVNDFQKGDIAEGYSVSREKKESFPLTVTSAQKNPTAFYLCASSPQLSAEAFFGQGTRLTVV.

V usage is TRBV19 and J usage is TRBJ2-7; no firm D call. This CDR3 contains 13 residues. Per germline, CDR1 LNHDA and CDR2 SQIVND (reference sequence). V lost 4 bases, J lost 3 bases, and 10 bases lay in between. As DNA, the CDR3 is TGTGCCAGTAGTAACCCCGAAGGCTACGAGCAGTACTTC. Its translation is CASSNPEGYEQYF.

Only one count was recorded for this clone. The J gene is TRBJ1-2, the V gene TRBV5-1; no firm D call. Trimming pared 0 bases from V and 0 bases from J, leaving 15 bases between. Germline lookup yields CDR1 SGHRS and CDR2 YFSETQ. The CDR3 loop spans 17 amino acids. CDR3 nucleotides: TGCGCCAGCAGCTTGGCCGGAGCCGCCCTTGCTAACTATGGCTACACCTTC. Amino acids: CASSLAGAALANYGYTF. Drawing the rest from reference TRBV5-1 and TRBJ1-2, the complete variable domain is KAGVTQTPRYLIKTRGQQVTLSCSPISGHRSVSWYQQTPGQGLQFLFEYFSETQRNKGNFPGRFSGRQFSNSRSEMNVSTLELGDSALYLCASSLAGAALANYGYTFGSGTRLTVV.

The chain joins TRBV28 to TRBJ2-3; 8 bases fit TRBD1. Per the germline V gene, CDR1 is MDHEN and CDR2 is SYDVKM. The CDR3 runs to 13 residues. The trim removed 8 bases at V and 3 bases at J, leaving 4 bases unmatched. The CDR3 protein is CASGQGLTDTQYF. The CDR3 DNA reads as TGTGCCAGCGGACAGGGCCTTACAGATACGCAGTATTTT.

The V gene is TRBV19, the J gene TRBJ2-7; D is possibly TRBD1 (6 bases). The ends were cut back, 4 bases at V and 4 bases at J, with 26 bases in the middle. Germline CDR1 is LNHDA and CDR2 is SQIVND (reference sequence). The CDR3 spans 18 residues. CDR3 nucleotide sequence: TGTGCCAGTAGTAGCCCTGCTTACGAGACAGGCCGGCCATACGAGCAGTACTTC. Its translation: CASSSPAYETGRPYEQYF.

The chain links TRBV5-4 to TRBJ2-7; TRBD1 agrees at 8 bases. Per the germline V gene, CDR1 is SGHNT and CDR2 is YYREEE (reference sequence). The ends lost 4 bases at V and 2 bases at J; junction bases unmatched: 5. This CDR3 region has 14 residues. The CDR3 sequence: CASSPGTGAYEQYF. The CDR3 DNA reads TGTGCCAGCAGCCCAGGGACAGGAGCCTACGAGCAGTACTTC.

The chain combines TRBV7-9 with TRBJ2-3, with no clear D. Trimming left V 1 base short and J 5 bases short, with 13 bases between. The CDR3 loop spans 15 amino acids. Per the germline V gene, CDR1 is SEHNR and CDR2 is FQNEAQ (reference sequence). The CDR3 DNA sequence: TGTGCCAGCAGCTTAGTACGGCCCGGTGGAGATACGCAGTATTTT. Encoded protein: CASSLVRPGGDTQYF.

The gene calls are TRBV6-5 and TRBJ1-1; D gene unclear. CDR1 and CDR2 (germline): MNHEY, SVGAGI. V dropped 8 bases and J dropped 4 bases, with 14 bases sitting between them. There are 13 residues in the CDR3. CDR3 nucleotide sequence: TGTGCCAGCCTGGATGGGTTCGGCACTGAAGCTTTCTTT. Amino acids: CASLDGFGTEAFF.

This rearrangement joins TRBV11-2 to TRBJ1-3; weak D call: TRBD1 (6 bases). Trimming removed 4 bases from V and 2 bases from J, with 15 bases in between. Germline lookup yields CDR1 SGHAT and CDR2 FQNNGV. The CDR3 totals 16 residues. The CDR3 region is CASSSSHRVTGNTIYF. DNA for the CDR3: TGTGCCAGCAGCTCATCCCACAGGGTTACTGGAAACACCATATATTTT.

J is TRBJ2-7 and V is TRBV6-1, with 7 positions matching TRBD2. The V segment lost 7 bases and the J segment 1 base; nucleotides outside the gene matches: 7. The CDR3 is 14 amino acids. In germline, CDR1 is MNHNS, CDR2 SASEGT. The CDR3 loop is CASILTSWSYEQYF. The DNA of the CDR3 is TGTGCCAGCATCTTGACTAGCTGGTCCTACGAGCAGTACTTC.

The chain uses TRBV19 and TRBJ1-5, with D tentatively TRBD1 (6 bases). This CDR3 spans 16 amino acids. The germline gives CDR1 LNHDA, CDR2 SQIVND (reference sequence). V was pared by 2 bases and J by 1 base, with 12 bases between. CDR3 DNA: TGTGCCAGTAGTATAAAAGGGGACAACAGCAATCAGCCCCAGCATTTT. Translating it yields CASSIKGDNSNQPQHF.